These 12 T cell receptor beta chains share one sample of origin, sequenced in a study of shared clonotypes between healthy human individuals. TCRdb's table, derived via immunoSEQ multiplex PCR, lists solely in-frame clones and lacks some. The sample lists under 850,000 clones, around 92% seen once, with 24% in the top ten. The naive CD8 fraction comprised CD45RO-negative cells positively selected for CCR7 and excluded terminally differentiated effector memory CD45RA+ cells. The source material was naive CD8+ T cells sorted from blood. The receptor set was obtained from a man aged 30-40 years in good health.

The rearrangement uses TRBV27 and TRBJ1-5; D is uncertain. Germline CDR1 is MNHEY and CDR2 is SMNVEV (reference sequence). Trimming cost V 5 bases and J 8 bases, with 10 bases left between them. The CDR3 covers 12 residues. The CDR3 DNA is TGTGCCAGCAGTCACCCACCTGAGCCCCAGCATTTT. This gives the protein CASSHPPEPQHF.

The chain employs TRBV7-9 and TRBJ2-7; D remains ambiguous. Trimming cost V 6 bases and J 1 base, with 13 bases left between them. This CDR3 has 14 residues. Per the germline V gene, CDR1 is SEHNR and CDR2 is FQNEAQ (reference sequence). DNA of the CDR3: TGTGCCAGCAGGCCGACCTCCACGTCCTACGAGCAGTACTTC. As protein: CASRPTSTSYEQYF.

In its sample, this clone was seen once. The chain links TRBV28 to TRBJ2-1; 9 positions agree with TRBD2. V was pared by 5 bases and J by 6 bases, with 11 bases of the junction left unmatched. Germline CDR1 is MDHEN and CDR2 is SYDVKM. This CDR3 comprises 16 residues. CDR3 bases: TGTGCCAGCAGTGTACTACCCGGGACTAGCTCCAATGAGCAGTTCTTC. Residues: CASSVLPGTSSNEQFF.

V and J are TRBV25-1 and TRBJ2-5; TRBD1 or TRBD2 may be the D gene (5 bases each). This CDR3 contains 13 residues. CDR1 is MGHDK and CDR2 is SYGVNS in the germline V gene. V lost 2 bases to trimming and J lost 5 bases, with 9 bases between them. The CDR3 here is CASSEQGEETQYF. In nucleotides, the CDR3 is TGTGCCAGCAGTGAACAGGGAGAGGAGACCCAGTACTTC.

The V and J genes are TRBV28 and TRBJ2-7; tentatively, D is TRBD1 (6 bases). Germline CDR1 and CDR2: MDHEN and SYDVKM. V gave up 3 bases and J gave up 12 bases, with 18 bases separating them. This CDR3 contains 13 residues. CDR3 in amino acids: CASSLPNLMGAYF. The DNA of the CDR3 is TGTGCCAGCAGTTTGCCCAACTTAATGGGGGCGTACTTC.

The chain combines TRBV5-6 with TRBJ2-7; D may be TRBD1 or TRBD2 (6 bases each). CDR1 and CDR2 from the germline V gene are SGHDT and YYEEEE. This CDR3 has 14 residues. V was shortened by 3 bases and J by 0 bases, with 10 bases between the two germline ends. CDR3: CASSSGASSYEQYF. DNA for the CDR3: TGTGCCAGCAGCTCGGGGGCTTCCTCCTACGAGCAGTACTTC.

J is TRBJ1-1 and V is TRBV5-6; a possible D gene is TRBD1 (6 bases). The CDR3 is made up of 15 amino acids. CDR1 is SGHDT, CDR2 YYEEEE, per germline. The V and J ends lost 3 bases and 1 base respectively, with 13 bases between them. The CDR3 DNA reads TGTGCCAGCAGCTACCTGACAGGAGCGAACACTGAAGCTTTCTTT. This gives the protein CASSYLTGANTEAFF.

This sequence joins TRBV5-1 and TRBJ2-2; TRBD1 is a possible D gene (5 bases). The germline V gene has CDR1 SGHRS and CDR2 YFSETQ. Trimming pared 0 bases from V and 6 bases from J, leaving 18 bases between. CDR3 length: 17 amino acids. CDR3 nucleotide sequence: TGCGCCAGCAGCTTGGTATTGGGGCAGGGTGTGGCCGGGGAGCTGTTTTTT. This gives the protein CASSLVLGQGVAGELFF.

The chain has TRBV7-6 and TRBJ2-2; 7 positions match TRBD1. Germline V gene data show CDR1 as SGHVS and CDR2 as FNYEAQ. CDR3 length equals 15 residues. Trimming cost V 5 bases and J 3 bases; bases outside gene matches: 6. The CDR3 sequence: CASSPQGQYTGELFF. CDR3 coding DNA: TGTGCCAGCAGCCCACAGGGACAGTACACCGGGGAGCTGTTTTTT.

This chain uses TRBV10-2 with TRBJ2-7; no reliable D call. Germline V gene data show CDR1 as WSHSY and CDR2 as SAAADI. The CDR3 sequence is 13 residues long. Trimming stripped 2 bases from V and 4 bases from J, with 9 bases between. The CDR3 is CASSELKTYEQYF. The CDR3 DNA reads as TGCGCCAGCAGTGAGCTGAAGACTTACGAGCAGTACTTC.

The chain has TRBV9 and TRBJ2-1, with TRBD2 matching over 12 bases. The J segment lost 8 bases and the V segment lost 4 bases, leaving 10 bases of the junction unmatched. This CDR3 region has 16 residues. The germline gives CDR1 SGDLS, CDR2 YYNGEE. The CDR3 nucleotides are TGTGCCAGCAGCTTCCCTAGCGGGAGGGCCCACCATGAGCAGTTCTTC. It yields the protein CASSFPSGRAHHEQFF. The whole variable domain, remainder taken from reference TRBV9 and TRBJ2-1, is DSGVTQTPKHLITATGQRVTLRCSPRSGDLSVYWYQQSLDQGLQFLIQYYNGEERAKGNILERFSAQQFPDLHSELNLSSLELGDSALYFCASSFPSGRAHHEQFFGPGTRLTVL.

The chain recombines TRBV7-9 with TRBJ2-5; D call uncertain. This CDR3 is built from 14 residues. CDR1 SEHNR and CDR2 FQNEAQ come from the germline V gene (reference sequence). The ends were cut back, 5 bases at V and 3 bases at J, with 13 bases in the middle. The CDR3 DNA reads TGTGCCAGCAGCCAGCCTCGGTGGGAAGAGACCCAGTACTTC. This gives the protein CASSQPRWEETQYF.